Below are 2 T cell receptor beta chains sequenced from a single sample in a study of Ad26.COV2.S vaccination and SARS-CoV-2 variants. Here immunoSEQ multiplex PCR was the method, and the copy in TCRdb shows in-frame clones only, minus some. The data hold around 450,000 clones, with roughly 87% observed a single time. Treatment given: approximately 18 received Ad26.COV2.S at low or high dose, single or two shots; roughly 5 received placebo; per-sample allocation not given. It was on day 63 after the first vaccine or placebo injection that samples were taken. The starting material was peripheral blood, obtained in a trial of Ad26.COV2.S vaccine versus placebo. These receptors originate from a person aged 18-65 years who received the Ad26.COV2.S COVID-19 vaccine or a placebo.

The gene calls are TRBV15 and TRBJ2-5; D is ambiguous. Germline CDR1 reads LNHNV; CDR2 reads YYDKDF (reference sequence). Trimming took 0 bases from V and 1 from J, leaving 12 bases between them. The CDR3 sequence is 16 residues long. CDR3 coding DNA: TGTGCCACCAGCAGAGATATCCCGACGAGCCAAGAGACCCAGTACTTC. This encodes CATSRDIPTSQETQYF.

This chain uses TRBV6-5 with TRBJ1-2, with D perhaps TRBD1 (5 bases). The V and J ends lost 4 bases and 5 bases respectively, with 8 bases between them. This CDR3 has 12 amino acids. Germline CDR1 is MNHEY and CDR2 is SVGAGI. CDR3 nucleotides: TGTGCCAGCAGTTCCTCAGGGTATGGCTACACCTTC. Protein: CASSSSGYGYTF.